This record covers a single TCR beta chain. The antigen remains unidentified. This entry is derived from a study of PD-1 blockade in classical Hodgkin lymphoma. Whole-study context: On a schedule of every 2 weeks, patients received nivolumab 3 mg/kg intravenously. Study results and caveats: It was among complete responders that baseline diversity resembled that of newly diagnosed patients.

Each patient's relapse followed autologous stem cell transplantation, and brentuximab vedotin exposure varied. V lost 8 bases and J lost 4, with 20 bases in between. The germline CDR1 and CDR2 sequences are MNHNS and SASEGT. The CDR3 is 15 residues long. This table comes from immunoSEQ multiplex PCR, and its TCRdb copy is limited to in-frame clones, with some not included. Here the sample spans fewer than 100,000 clones, around nine tenths being singletons. The sequence was collected from a human donor with classical Hodgkin lymphoma. Sequences were derived from peripheral blood mononuclear cells (PBMCs), sampled at baseline. This sequence joins TRBV6-1 and TRBJ1-1; D ambiguous. CDR3 residues: CASRNTFYVSTEAFF. The CDR3 DNA reads as TGTGCCAGCCGAAATACCTTCTACGTGAGCACTGAAGCTTTCTTT.